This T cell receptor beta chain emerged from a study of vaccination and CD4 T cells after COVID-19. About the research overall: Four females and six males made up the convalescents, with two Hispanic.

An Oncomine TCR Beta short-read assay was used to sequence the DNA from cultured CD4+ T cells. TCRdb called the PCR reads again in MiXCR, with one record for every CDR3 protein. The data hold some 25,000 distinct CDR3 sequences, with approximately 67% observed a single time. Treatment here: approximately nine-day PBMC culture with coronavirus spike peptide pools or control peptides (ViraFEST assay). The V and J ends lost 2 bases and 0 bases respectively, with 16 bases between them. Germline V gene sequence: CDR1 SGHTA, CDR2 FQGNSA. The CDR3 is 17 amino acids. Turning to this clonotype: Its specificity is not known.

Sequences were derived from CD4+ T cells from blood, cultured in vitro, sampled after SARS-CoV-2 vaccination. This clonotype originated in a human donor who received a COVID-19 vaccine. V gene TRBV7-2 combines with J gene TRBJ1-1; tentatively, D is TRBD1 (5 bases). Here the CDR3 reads CASSLYSNRPMNTEAFF. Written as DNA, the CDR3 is TGTGCCAGCAGCTTATACAGCAACAGGCCGATGAACACTGAAGCTTTCTTT.